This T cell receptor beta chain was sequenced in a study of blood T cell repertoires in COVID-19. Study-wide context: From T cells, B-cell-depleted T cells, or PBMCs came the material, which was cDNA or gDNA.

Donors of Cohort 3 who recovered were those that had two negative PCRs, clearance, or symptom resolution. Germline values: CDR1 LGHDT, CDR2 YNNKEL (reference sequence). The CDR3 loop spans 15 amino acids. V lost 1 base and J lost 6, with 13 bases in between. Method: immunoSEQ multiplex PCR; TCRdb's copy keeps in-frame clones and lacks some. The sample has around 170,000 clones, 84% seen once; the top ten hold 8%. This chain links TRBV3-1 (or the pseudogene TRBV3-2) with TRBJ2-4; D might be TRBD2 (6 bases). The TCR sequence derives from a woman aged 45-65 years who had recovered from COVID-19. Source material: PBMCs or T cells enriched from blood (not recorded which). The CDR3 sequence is CASSQGGGGTNIQYF. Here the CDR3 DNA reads TGTGCCAGCAGCCAAGGGGGAGGAGGGACAAACATTCAGTACTTC.